Listed below are T cell receptor beta chains from one sample, sequenced in a study of blood T cell repertoires in COVID-19. Sequenced by immunoSEQ multiplex PCR; TCRdb stores in-frame clones only, minus some. The sample has 150,000 to 200,000 clones; roughly nine tenths are singletons. Sequenced: peripheral blood. All receptors come from a man in his 70s with acute or convalescent COVID-19. Each CDR3 is given with its conserved first and last residue. Fields, in order: CDR3 length, D gene, J gene, clone size, V gene, CDR3 protein, CDR3 DNA. The D gene is left open where the match is weak. The size of a clone is reported for some rows only, either as once, few or many, or as a class for expanded clones.

10 . TRBJ1-2 . TRBV28 CASSLNSYTF TGTGCCAGCAGTTTAAATAGCTACACCTTC
12 . TRBJ1-2 . TRBV6-5 CASSRGNYGYTF TGTGCCAGCAGCCGGGGGAACTATGGCTACACCTTC
13 . TRBJ1-5 . TRBV27 CASSFLGGQPQHF TGTGCCAGCAGTTTTCTGGGAGGCCAGCCCCAGCATTTT
12 . TRBJ1-1 . TRBV29-1 CSVGSGTLGAFF TGCAGCGTTGGGTCGGGAACACTGGGAGCTTTCTTT
15 . TRBJ1-5 . TRBV28 CASSPTPGWEQPQHF TGTGCCAGCAGTCCCACGCCGGGGTGGGAACAGCCCCAGCATTTT
14 . TRBJ2-2 . TRBV24-1 CALRGRGTTGELFF TGTGCCCTTCGGGGAAGGGGGACCACCGGGGAGCTGTTTTTT
15 . TRBJ1-3 once TRBV28 CASRSTGGMGNTIYF TGTGCCAGCAGGTCGACGGGGGGAATGGGAAACACCATATATTTT
13 TRBD1 TRBJ1-2 . TRBV29-1 CSVAWGDSYGYTF TGCAGCGTTGCATGGGGGGACAGTTATGGCTACACCTTC
13 . TRBJ2-7 . TRBV20-1 CSASMSPSYEQYF TGCAGTGCTAGTATGAGTCCCTCCTACGAGCAGTACTTC
17 . TRBJ2-2 . TRBV21-1 CASSQGRAKGGTGELFF TGTGCCAGCAGCCAGGGACGGGCCAAGGGAGGCACCGGGGAGCTGTTTTTT
13 . TRBJ2-7 . TRBV18 CASSPGATYEQYF TGTGCCAGCTCACCGGGAGCGACCTACGAGCAGTACTTC
14 . TRBJ1-1 . TRBV28 CASSIPTGHTEAFF TGTGCCAGCAGTATCCCAACAGGACACACTGAAGCTTTCTTT
16 TRBD2 TRBJ2-5 . TRBV7-3 CASSLGGGVDQETQYF TGTGCCAGCAGCCTGGGCGGGGGGGTAGACCAAGAGACCCAGTACTTC
14 . TRBJ1-1 . TRBV3-1/TRBV3-2 CASRRGLLNTEAFF TGTGCCAGCAGACGGGGACTTCTGAACACTGAAGCTTTCTTT
14 TRBD1 TRBJ2-7 once TRBV2 CASSEGQHTYEQYF TGTGCCAGCAGTGAGGGACAGCACACCTACGAGCAGTACTTC
15 . TRBJ1-2 few TRBV9 CASSVTRGVGGGYTF TGTGCCAGCAGCGTTACCAGGGGTGTGGGTGGTGGCTACACCTTC
15 . TRBJ2-7 once TRBV3-1/TRBV3-2 CASSQLGRGMGEQYF TGTGCCAGCAGCCAGCTGGGCAGGGGAATGGGCGAGCAGTACTTC
14 . TRBJ2-3 once TRBV5-1 CASTPRGGTDTQYF TGCGCCAGCACCCCGAGGGGGGGGACAGATACGCAGTATTTT
15 . TRBJ2-7 . TRBV10-1 CASSAPGARSYEQYF TGCGCCAGCAGCGCCCCAGGGGCCCGCTCCTACGAGCAGTACTTC
15 TRBD1 TRBJ1-2 . TRBV7-2 CASSRPGTGIYGYTF TGTGCCAGCAGCCGGCCCGGGACAGGGATCTATGGCTACACCTTC
14 . TRBJ2-5 . TRBV18 CASSPAGSVETQYF TGTGCCAGCTCACCAGCGGGATCGGTGGAGACCCAGTACTTC
15 . TRBJ2-7 . TRBV23-1 CASSQLRVGTYEQYF TGCGCCAGCAGTCAACTAAGGGTCGGGACCTACGAGCAGTACTTC
19 TRBD1 TRBJ1-5 . TRBV23-1 CASSHRPGTGGECNQPQHF TGCGCCAGCAGTCATCGTCCCGGGACAGGGGGCGAGTGCAATCAGCCCCAGCATTTT
12 . TRBJ2-3 . TRBV29-1 CSVQRQTDTQYF TGCAGCGTACAAAGACAGACAGATACGCAGTATTTT
16 TRBD1 TRBJ2-5 . TRBV28 CASSLPNRGPGETQYF TGTGCCAGCAGTTTACCAAACAGGGGGCCAGGAGAGACCCAGTACTTC
13 . TRBJ1-6 . TRBV6-1 CASSSNERTPLHF TGTGCCAGCAGTTCCAACGAGCGGACACCCCTCCACTTT
14 TRBD1 TRBJ1-3 . TRBV12-5 CASGSDRGHYTIYF TGTGCTAGTGGTTCGGACAGGGGGCACTACACCATATATTTT
16 TRBD1 TRBJ1-3 . TRBV28 CASSPTRQGTGNTIYF TGTGCCAGCAGTCCCACGCGACAGGGGACTGGAAACACCATATATTTT
14 . TRBJ1-2 . TRBV9 CASSVENSRYGYTF TGTGCCAGCAGCGTAGAGAACAGCCGATATGGCTACACCTTC
14 . TRBJ2-3 . TRBV5-4 CASSLQAVTDTQYF TGTGCCAGCAGCCTTCAGGCCGTCACAGATACGCAGTATTTT
18 TRBD2 TRBJ2-7 . TRBV27 CASRQFGLAGGISYEQYF TGTGCCAGCAGGCAATTCGGACTAGCGGGAGGGATCTCCTACGAGCAGTACTTC
18 TRBD1 TRBJ2-7 . TRBV7-2 CASSPRGLQGSGSYEQYF TGTGCCAGCAGCCCTAGGGGGCTACAGGGGTCAGGCTCCTACGAGCAGTACTTC
15 TRBD1 TRBJ1-1 . TRBV4-1 CASSLWTGGNTEAFF TGCGCCAGCAGCCTCTGGACAGGGGGCAACACTGAAGCTTTCTTT
16 . TRBJ2-3 . TRBV18 CASSPPLARSADTQYF TGTGCCAGCTCACCCCCCCTAGCGAGGAGCGCAGATACGCAGTATTTT
16 . TRBJ1-3 . TRBV27 CASSFSRDTSGNTIYF TGTGCCAGCAGTTTCTCCCGGGACACCTCTGGAAACACCATATATTTT
15 . TRBJ2-3 . TRBV7-3 CASSYLPRVSDTQYF TGTGCCAGCAGTTACCTCCCCAGGGTGTCAGATACGCAGTATTTT
16 TRBD1 TRBJ1-5 . TRBV27 CASSPIRQGANQPQHF TGTGCCAGCAGTCCCATACGACAGGGGGCAAATCAGCCCCAGCATTTT
18 TRBD2 TRBJ2-1 many TRBV15 CATSTTSGKVWAYNEQFF TGTGCCACCAGCACGACTAGCGGGAAGGTTTGGGCCTACAATGAGCAGTTCTTC
14 . TRBJ1-4 once TRBV29-1 CSVAGGVTNEKLFF TGCAGCGTTGCCGGAGGGGTAACTAATGAAAAACTGTTTTTT
13 . TRBJ1-1 . TRBV2 CASNYRVNTEAFF TGTGCCAGCAATTACAGAGTGAACACTGAAGCTTTCTTT
17 TRBD1 TRBJ2-7 . TRBV5-1 CASSLNLGTGFTYEQYF TGCGCCAGCAGCTTGAACCTAGGGACAGGGTTTACCTACGAGCAGTACTTC
14 . TRBJ1-1 . TRBV6-5 CASKGRARDTEAFF TGTGCCAGCAAGGGTCGGGCGAGGGACACTGAAGCTTTCTTT
14 . TRBJ1-2 . TRBV18 CASSPPGGGDGYTF TGTGCCAGCTCACCACCGGGAGGGGGTGATGGCTACACCTTC
15 . TRBJ1-5 . TRBV6-5 CASRPQEWSNQPQHF TGTGCCAGCAGGCCCCAAGAGTGGAGCAATCAGCCCCAGCATTTT
14 . TRBJ1-6 . TRBV11-2 CASSLQGAHSPLHF TGTGCCAGCAGCTTACAAGGAGCACATTCACCCCTCCACTTT
15 . TRBJ1-4 . TRBV15 CATSTRTEDSEKLFF TGTGCCACCAGCACGCGGACAGAGGACAGTGAAAAACTGTTTTTT
16 . TRBJ2-7 . TRBV6-2/TRBV6-3 CASSFDWVLSSYEQYF TGTGCCAGCAGTTTCGACTGGGTCTTGAGCTCCTACGAGCAGTACTTC
13 TRBD1 TRBJ2-7 few TRBV7-2 CASSRDSLYEQYF TGTGCCAGCAGCCGGGACAGCCTCTACGAGCAGTACTTC
15 TRBD1 TRBJ2-3 . TRBV7-3 CASSRGTGYTDTQYF TGTGCCAGCAGCCGCGGGACAGGATACACAGATACGCAGTATTTT
12 . TRBJ1-5 . TRBV6-5 CASSDTDQPQHF TGTGCCAGCAGCGACACAGATCAGCCCCAGCATTTT
18 TRBD2 TRBJ2-7 . TRBV5-1 CASSLVGHRGGRDYEQYF TGCGCCAGCAGCTTAGTCGGACACCGTGGTGGGAGGGACTACGAGCAGTACTTC
15 . TRBJ2-5 . TRBV2 CASSERGGTSETQYF TGTGCCAGCAGTGAGAGGGGGGGGACATCAGAGACCCAGTACTTC
15 TRBD1 TRBJ2-1 . TRBV27 CASSLRQGARNEQFF TGTGCCAGCAGTTTACGGCAGGGGGCGAGAAATGAGCAGTTCTTC
12 TRBD2 TRBJ2-7 . TRBV28 CASSWTSGGLYF TGTGCCAGCAGTTGGACTAGCGGGGGTCTGTACTTC
13 . TRBJ2-7 . TRBV5-4 CASSFGQLYEQYF TGTGCCAGCAGCTTTGGACAGTTATACGAGCAGTACTTC